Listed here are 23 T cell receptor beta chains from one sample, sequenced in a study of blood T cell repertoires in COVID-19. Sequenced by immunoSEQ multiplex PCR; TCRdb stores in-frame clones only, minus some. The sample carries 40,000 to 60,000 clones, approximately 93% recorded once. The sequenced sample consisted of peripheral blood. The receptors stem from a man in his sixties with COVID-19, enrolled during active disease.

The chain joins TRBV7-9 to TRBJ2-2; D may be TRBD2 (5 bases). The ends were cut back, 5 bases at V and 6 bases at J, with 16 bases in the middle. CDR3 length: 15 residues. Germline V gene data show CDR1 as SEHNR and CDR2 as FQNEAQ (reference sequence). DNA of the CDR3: TGTGCCAGCAGCCGGGAATCTAGGGTAGCCGGGGAGCTGTTTTTT. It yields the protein CASSRESRVAGELFF.

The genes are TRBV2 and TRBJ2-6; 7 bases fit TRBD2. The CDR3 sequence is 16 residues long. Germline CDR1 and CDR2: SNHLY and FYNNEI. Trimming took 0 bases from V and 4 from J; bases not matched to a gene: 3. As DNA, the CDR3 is TGTGCCAGCAGTGAAGCGGGGACTACCGGGGCCAACGTCCTGACTTTC. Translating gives CASSEAGTTGANVLTF.

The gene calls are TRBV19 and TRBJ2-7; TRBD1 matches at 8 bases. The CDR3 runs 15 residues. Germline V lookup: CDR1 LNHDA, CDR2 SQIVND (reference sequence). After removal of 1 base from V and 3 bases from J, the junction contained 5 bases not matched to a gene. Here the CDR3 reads CASSIGTGTYYEQYF. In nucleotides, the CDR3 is TGTGCCAGTAGTATAGGGACAGGGACGTACTACGAGCAGTACTTC.

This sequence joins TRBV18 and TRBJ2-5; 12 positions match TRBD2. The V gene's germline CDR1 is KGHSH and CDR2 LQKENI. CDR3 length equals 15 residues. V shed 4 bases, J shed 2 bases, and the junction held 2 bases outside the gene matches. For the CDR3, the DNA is TGTGCCAGCTCACGGACTAGCGGGGTACAAGAGACCCAGTACTTC. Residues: CASSRTSGVQETQYF.

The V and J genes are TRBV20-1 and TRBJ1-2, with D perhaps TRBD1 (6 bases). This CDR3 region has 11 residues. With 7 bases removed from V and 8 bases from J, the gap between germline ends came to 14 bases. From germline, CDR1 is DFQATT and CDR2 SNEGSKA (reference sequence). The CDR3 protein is CSGTALEGYTF. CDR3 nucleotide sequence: TGCAGTGGGACAGCGCTTGAGGGCTACACCTTC.

For the CDR3, the DNA is TGTGCCAGCAGAGGTAGTCTAGCAGGCCCCTACAATGAGCAGTTCTTC. This sequence encodes CASRGSLAGPYNEQFF. V is TRBV2 and J is TRBJ2-1; a weak D match, TRBD2 (5 bases). Looked up from germline, CDR1 is SNHLY and CDR2 is FYNNEI. Trimming removed 6 bases at V and 2 bases at J, with 17 bases between. The CDR3 consists of 16 residues.

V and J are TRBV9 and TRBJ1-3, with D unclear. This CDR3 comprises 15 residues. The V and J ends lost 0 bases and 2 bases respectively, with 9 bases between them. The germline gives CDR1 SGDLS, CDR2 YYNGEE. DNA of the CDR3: TGTGCCAGCAGCGTAGCGTCCGGGGCTGGAAACACCATATATTTT. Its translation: CASSVASGAGNTIYF.

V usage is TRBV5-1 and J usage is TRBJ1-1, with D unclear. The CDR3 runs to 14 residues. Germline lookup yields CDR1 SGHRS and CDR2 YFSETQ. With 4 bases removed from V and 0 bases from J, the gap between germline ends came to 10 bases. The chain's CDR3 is CASSRTAMNTEAFF. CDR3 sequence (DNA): TGCGCCAGCAGCAGAACAGCTATGAACACTGAAGCTTTCTTT. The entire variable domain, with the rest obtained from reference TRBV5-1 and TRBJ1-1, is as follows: KAGVTQTPRYLIKTRGQQVTLSCSPISGHRSVSWYQQTPGQGLQFLFEYFSETQRNKGNFPGRFSGRQFSNSRSEMNVSTLELGDSALYLCASSRTAMNTEAFFGQGTRLTVV.

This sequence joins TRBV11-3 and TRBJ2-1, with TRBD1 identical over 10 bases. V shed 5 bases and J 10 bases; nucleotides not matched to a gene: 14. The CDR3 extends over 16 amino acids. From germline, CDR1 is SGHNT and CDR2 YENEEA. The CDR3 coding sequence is TGTGCCAGCAGCCTACACCTAGGGACAGGGGATTCGGAGCAGTTCTTC. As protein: CASSLHLGTGDSEQFF.

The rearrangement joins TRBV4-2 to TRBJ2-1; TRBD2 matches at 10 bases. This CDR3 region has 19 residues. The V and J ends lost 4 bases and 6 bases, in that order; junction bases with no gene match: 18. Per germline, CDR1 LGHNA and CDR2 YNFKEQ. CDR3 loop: CASSPWRERGGLLSNEQFF. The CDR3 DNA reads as TGTGCCAGCAGCCCTTGGCGCGAGCGGGGGGGCCTTTTGAGCAATGAGCAGTTCTTC.

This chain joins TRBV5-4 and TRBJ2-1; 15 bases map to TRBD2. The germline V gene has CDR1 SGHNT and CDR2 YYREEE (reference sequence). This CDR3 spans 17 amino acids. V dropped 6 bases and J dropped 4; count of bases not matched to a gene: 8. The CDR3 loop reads CASTRPGLAGGYNEQFF. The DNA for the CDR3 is TGTGCCAGCACCCGCCCGGGACTAGCGGGGGGATACAATGAGCAGTTCTTC.

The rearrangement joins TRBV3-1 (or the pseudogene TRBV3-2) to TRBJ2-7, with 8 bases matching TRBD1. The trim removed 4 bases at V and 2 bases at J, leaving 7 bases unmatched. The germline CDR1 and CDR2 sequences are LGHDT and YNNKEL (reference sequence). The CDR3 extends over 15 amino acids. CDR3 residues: CASSRGTGDAYEQYF. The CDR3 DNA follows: TGTGCCAGCAGCCGAGGGACAGGTGATGCCTACGAGCAGTACTTC.

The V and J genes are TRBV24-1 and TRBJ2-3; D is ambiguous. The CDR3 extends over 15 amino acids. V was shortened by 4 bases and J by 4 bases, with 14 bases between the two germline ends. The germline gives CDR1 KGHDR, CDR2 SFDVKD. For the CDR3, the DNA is TGTGCCACCAGTGACAGTGTTTGGGCCCCAGATACGCAGTATTTT. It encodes CATSDSVWAPDTQYF.

CDR3 in amino acids: CASSPGTSGLSYEQYF. As DNA, the CDR3 is TGTGCCAGCAGCCCTGGGACTAGCGGGCTTTCCTACGAGCAGTACTTC. The genes are TRBV7-2 and TRBJ2-7, with 12 bases matching TRBD2. Trimming removed 5 bases from V and 1 base from J; junction bases left unmatched: 6. Germline V gives CDR1 SGHTA, CDR2 FQGNSA. This CDR3 has 16 amino acids.

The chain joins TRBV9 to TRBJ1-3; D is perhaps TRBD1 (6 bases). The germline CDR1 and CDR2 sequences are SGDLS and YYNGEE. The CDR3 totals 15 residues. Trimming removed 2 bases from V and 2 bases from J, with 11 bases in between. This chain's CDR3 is CASSVGGQAGNTIYF. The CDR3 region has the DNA TGTGCCAGCAGCGTGGGGGGGCAGGCTGGAAACACCATATATTTT.

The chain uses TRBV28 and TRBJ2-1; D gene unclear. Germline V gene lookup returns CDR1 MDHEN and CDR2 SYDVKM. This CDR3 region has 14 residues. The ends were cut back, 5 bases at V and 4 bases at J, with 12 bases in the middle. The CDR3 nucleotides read TGTGCCAGCAGTCCATACCCTAGGTACAATGAGCAGTTCTTC. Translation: CASSPYPRYNEQFF.

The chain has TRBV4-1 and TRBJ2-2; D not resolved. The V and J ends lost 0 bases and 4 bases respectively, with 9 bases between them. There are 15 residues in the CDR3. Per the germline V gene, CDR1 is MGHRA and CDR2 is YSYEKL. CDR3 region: CASSQEIGITGELFF. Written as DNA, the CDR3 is TGCGCCAGCAGCCAAGAGATCGGTATCACCGGGGAGCTGTTTTTT.

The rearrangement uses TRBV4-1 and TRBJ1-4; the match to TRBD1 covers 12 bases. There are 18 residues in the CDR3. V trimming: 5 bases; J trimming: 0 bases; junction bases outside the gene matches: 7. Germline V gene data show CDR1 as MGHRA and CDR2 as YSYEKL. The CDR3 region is CASSGTGGSWPTNEKLFF. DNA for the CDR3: TGCGCCAGCAGCGGGACAGGGGGCAGTTGGCCAACTAATGAAAAACTGTTTTTT.

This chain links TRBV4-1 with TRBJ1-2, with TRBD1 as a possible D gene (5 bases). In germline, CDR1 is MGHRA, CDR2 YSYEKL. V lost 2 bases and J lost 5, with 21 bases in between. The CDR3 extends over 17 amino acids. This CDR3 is CASSQRGRTREQYGYTF. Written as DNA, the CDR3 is TGCGCCAGCAGCCAAAGGGGCCGGACCCGAGAACAGTATGGCTACACCTTC.

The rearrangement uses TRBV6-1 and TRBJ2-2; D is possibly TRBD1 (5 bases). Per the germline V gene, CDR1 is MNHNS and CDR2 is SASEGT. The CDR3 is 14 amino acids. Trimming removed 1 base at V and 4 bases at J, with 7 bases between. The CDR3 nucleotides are TGTGCCAGCAGTGAAGGACAGAGCACCGGGGAGCTGTTTTTT. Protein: CASSEGQSTGELFF.

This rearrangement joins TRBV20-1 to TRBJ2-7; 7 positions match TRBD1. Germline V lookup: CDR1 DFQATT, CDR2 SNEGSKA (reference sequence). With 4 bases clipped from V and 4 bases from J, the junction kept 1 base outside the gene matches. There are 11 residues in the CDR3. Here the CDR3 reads CSAKQGYEQYF. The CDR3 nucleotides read TGCAGTGCTAAACAGGGGTACGAGCAGTACTTC.

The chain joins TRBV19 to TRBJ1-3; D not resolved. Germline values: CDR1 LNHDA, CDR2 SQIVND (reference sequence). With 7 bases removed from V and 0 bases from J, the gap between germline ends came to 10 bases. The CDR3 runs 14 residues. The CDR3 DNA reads TGTGCCAGTAAGCACCGCTCCTCTGGAAACACCATATATTTT. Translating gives CASKHRSSGNTIYF.

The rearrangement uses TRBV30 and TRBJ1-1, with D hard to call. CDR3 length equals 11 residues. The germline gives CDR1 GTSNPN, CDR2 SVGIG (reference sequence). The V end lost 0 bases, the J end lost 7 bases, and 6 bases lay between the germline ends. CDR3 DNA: TGTGCCTGGAGTGTGGGAGGTGAAGCTTTCTTT. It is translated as CAWSVGGEAFF.